This T cell receptor (beta chain) appears in the sequencing data of a study of cytomegalovirus exposure and HLA in healthy donors. A remark on this clone: Its matching antigen is unknown.

The PCR had 60 Vbeta and 13 Jbeta primers. The table came from immunoSEQ multiplex PCR; TCRdb's copy has only in-frame clones and leaves some out. The sample holds about 190,000 clones, around 88% seen once. Overall study results and limits: Most TCR sequences proved rare, with some public TCRs found in many donors. Reported findings show TCR beta sequences accurately forecast HLA-A and HLA-B alleles in most subjects. V- and J-gene trimming of TCR beta was linked (in a later analysis) to a missense DCLRE1C variant.

The CDR3 is 14 amino acids. The V end was cut by 2 bases, the J end by 7 bases, with 15 bases between. CDR1 SGHDT and CDR2 YYEEEE come from the germline V gene. The material sequenced was PBMCs. The sequence came from a man aged 35 to 55 in good health and CMV-seropositive. This chain connects TRBV5-6 to TRBJ1-2, with TRBD1 as a possible D gene (5 bases). The CDR3 sequence is CASSFGARESGYTF. The CDR3 nucleotides read TGTGCCAGCAGCTTTGGGGCCAGGGAAAGTGGCTACACCTTC. Filled out from reference TRBV5-6 and TRBJ1-2, the complete variable domain reads DAGVTQSPTHLIKTRGQQVTLRCSPKSGHDTVSWYQQALGQGPQFIFQYYEEEERQRGNFPDRFSGHQFPNYSSELNVNALLLGDSALYLCASSFGARESGYTFGSGTRLTVV.